The source of this TCR beta chain is a study of T cell responses to AZD1222 COVID-19 vaccine. Profiling relied on immunoSEQ multiplex PCR, and the TCRdb table lists in-frame clones only, not all of them. The table has 150,000 or so clones, more than 70% seen once; the top ten hold 2.5% to 3%. The V end was cut by 2 bases, the J end by 7 bases, with 17 bases between. The CDR3 is 16 residues long. The V gene's germline CDR1 is KGHDR and CDR2 SFDVKD. The source is an adult in good health. Here the sequenced sample was peripheral blood, taken on day 0 of AZD1222 vaccination. The chain joins TRBV24-1 to TRBJ1-5; tentatively, D is TRBD1 (6 bases). Written as DNA, the CDR3 is TGTGCCACCAGTGATTCCCGTTTAGGGGGTTCGCAGCCCCAGCATTTT. This sequence encodes CATSDSRLGGSQPQHF.